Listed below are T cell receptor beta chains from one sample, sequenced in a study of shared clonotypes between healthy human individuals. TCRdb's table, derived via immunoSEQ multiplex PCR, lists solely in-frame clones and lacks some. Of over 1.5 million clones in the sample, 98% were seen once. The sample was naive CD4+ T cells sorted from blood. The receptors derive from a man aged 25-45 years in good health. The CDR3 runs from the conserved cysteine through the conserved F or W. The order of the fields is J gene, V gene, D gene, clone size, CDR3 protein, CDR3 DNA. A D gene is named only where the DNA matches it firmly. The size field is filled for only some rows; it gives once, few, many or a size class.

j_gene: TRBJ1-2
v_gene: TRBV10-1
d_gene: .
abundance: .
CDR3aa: CASSESPELFYGYTF
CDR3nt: TGCGCCAGCAGTGAGTCGCCAGAATTATTCTATGGCTACACCTTC

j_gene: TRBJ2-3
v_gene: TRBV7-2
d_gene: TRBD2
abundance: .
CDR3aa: CASSLGTSGRRVDTQYF
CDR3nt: TGTGCCAGCAGCTTAGGGACTAGCGGGAGGCGGGTAGATACGCAGTATTTT

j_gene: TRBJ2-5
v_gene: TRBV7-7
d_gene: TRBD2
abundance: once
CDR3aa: CASSQERDQTQYF
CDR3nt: TGTGCTAGCAGCCAGGAGCGGGATCAGACCCAGTACTTC

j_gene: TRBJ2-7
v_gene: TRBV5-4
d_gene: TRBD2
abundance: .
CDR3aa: CASSLVGGYEQYF
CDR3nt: TGTGCCAGCAGCTTGGTGGGAGGGTACGAGCAGTACTTC

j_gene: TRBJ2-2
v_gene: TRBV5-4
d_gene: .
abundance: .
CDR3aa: CASSLLEGVGLDGELFF
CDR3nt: TGTGCCAGCAGCTTGTTGGAGGGAGTGGGTTTGGACGGGGAGCTGTTTTTT

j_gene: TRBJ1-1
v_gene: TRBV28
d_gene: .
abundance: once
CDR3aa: CASSLLLKGRSTEAFF
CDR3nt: TGTGCCAGCAGTTTGCTTCTAAAGGGGCGGAGCACTGAAGCTTTCTTT

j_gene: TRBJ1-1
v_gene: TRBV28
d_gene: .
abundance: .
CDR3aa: CASSLPGSAFF
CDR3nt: TGTGCCAGCAGTCTACCCGGATCGGCTTTCTTT

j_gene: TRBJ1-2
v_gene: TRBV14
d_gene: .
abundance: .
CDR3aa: CASSQEWSGKTYGYTF
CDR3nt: TGTGCCAGCAGCCAGGAATGGTCTGGAAAGACCTATGGCTACACCTTC

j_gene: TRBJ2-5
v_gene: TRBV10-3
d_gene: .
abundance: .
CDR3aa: CATGIGAPETQYF
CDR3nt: TGTGCCACCGGGATAGGGGCGCCCGAGACCCAGTACTTC

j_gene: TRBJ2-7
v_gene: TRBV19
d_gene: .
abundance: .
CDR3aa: CASSMSPSGEQYF
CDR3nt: TGTGCCAGTAGTATGTCCCCCTCTGGCGAGCAGTACTTC

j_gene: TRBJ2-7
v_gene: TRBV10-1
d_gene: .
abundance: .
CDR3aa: CASSETKPGYEQYF
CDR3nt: TGCGCCAGCAGTGAGACGAAACCTGGCTACGAGCAGTACTTC

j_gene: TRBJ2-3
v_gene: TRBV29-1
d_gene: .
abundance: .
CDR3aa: CSVDGDGTQYF
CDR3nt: TGCAGCGTTGATGGGGACGGGACGCAGTATTTT

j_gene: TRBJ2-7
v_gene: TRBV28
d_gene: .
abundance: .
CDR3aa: CASSLNQKRNTYEQYF
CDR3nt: TGTGCCAGCAGTTTGAATCAGAAGCGGAACACCTACGAGCAGTACTTC

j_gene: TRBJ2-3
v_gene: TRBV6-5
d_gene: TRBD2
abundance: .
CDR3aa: CASRVAGTDTQYF
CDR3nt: TGTGCCAGCAGAGTAGCGGGGACAGATACGCAGTATTTT

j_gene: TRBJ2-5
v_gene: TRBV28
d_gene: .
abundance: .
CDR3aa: CASSKSRVQETQYF
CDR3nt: TGTGCCAGCAGTAAAAGCCGGGTACAAGAGACCCAGTACTTC

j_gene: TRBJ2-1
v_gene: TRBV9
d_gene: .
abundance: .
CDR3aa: CASSASTATESSYNEQFF
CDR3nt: TGTGCCAGCAGCGCGAGTACGGCGACAGAGAGCTCCTACAATGAGCAGTTCTTC

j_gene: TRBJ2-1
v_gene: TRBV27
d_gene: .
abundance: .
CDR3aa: CASSIKTVVDEQFF
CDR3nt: TGTGCCAGCAGTATCAAGACTGTGGTAGATGAGCAGTTCTTC

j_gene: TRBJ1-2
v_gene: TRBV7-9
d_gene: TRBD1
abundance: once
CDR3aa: CASSQTGNGYTF
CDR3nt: TGTGCCAGCAGCCAGACAGGGAATGGCTACACCTTC

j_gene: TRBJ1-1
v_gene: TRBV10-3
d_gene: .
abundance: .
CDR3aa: CAISEGRANTEAFF
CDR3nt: TGTGCCATCAGTGAGGGTCGCGCGAACACTGAAGCTTTCTTT

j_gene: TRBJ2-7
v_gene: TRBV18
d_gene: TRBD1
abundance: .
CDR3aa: CASSQDRVAYEQYF
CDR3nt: TGTGCCAGCTCGCAAGACAGGGTAGCCTACGAGCAGTACTTC

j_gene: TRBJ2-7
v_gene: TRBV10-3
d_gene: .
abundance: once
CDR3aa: CAISPIDGEQYF
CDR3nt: TGTGCCATCTCGCCAATTGATGGGGAGCAGTACTTC

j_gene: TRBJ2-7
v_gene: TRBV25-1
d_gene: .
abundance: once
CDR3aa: CASSLEEGDEQYF
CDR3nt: TGTGCCAGCTCCCTCGAGGAGGGTGACGAGCAGTACTTC

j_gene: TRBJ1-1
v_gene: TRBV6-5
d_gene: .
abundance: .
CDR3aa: CASIGRLNTEAFF
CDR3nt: TGTGCCAGCATCGGCAGACTGAACACTGAAGCTTTCTTT

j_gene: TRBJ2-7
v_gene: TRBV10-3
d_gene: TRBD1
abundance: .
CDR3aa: CAIGGQGVRFLYF
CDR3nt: TGTGCCATCGGGGGACAGGGGGTTCGTTTTCTGTACTTC

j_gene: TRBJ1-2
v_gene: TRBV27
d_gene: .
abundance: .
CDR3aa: CASSPPGPLGGYTF
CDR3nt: TGTGCCAGCAGTCCCCCGGGCCCCCTGGGTGGCTACACCTTC

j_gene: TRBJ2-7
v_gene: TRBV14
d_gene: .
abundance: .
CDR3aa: CASSPRTSSSYEQYF
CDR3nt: TGTGCCAGCAGCCCCCGGACATCGAGCTCCTACGAGCAGTACTTC

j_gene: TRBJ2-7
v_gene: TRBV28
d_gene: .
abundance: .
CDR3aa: CASASGGSSYEQYF
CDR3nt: TGTGCCAGCGCCTCCGGCGGCAGCTCCTACGAGCAGTACTTC